The entry that follows covers one TCR beta chain sequence. This record comes from a study of blood T cell repertoires in COVID-19. About the study: Samples taken during acute and convalescent COVID-19 were collected in the United States, Italy and Spain. Nucleic acid was either cDNA or gDNA, and it came from T cells, B-cell-depleted T cells, or PBMCs.

The germline V gene encodes CDR1 SGHVS and CDR2 FNYEAQ. J was trimmed by 0 bases and V by 4 bases; bases with no gene match: 8. This CDR3 is built from 17 residues. Measured with immunoSEQ multiplex PCR; TCRdb has only the in-frame clones, and not every one. The table shows 150,000 to 200,000 clones, with 70% to 90% occurring only once. The receptor was isolated from a human donor in a cohort sampled during active COVID-19. The sample taken for sequencing was peripheral blood. The V gene is TRBV7-6, the J gene TRBJ2-1; 8 bases are a match to TRBD2. CDR3 residues: CASSSSSGGSSYNEQFF. The DNA for the CDR3 is TGTGCCAGCAGCTCTTCGAGCGGGGGAAGCTCCTACAATGAGCAGTTCTTC.